The TCR beta chain described here comes from a study of PD-1 blockade in classical Hodgkin lymphoma (dated by TCRdb to 2018 to 2020). Broadly, across the study: Nivolumab dosing was 3 mg/kg intravenously every 2 weeks, continuing until either disease progression or unacceptable toxicity. The study used TCR beta sequencing and CyTOF to define a peripheral blood immune signature of response to PD-1 blockade in classical Hodgkin lymphoma.

Genomic DNA was isolated using the Qiagen DNeasy kit from unsorted PBMCs as well as from negatively selected CD4+ and CD8+ fractions. TCR beta CDR3 regions were subjected to amplification by immunoSEQ multiplex PCR with primers that anneal to V and J segments. A synthetic immune receptor repertoire was used to minimize amplification bias, and any residual bias was removed computationally once sequencing was done. Per the original workflow: Custom Python scripts were used to quantify repertoire diversity as the Shannon entropy index. Unsorted, CD4+ and CD8+ repertoires were analyzed separately, except for combined analyses in which CD4+ and CD8+ sequences were merged in silico. Clonal expansion was defined as at least a 2-fold frequency increase after treatment relative to C1D1, with a pseudocount of 0.5 for undetected baseline clones. Singleton clones were defined as clones with 0 or 1 copy at C1D1, and non-singleton clones were defined as clones with 2 or more copies. Clones expanded in unsorted samples were annotated as CD4+, CD8+ or unknown by matching protein sequences in sorted samples from the same patient. Wilcoxon tests on paired samples were used to test changes in diversity from C1D1 to C4D1. Entries here come from immuneACCESS through TCRdb and include only in-frame sequences with V and J called. Some clones fail to appear in such tables; in the studies checked, an unresolved V gene covers under half of the shortfall, and the cause of the remainder is unknown. That table is the source of V, J and clone size, and D and trimming were worked out from the DNA. The table for this sample lists about 64,000 clones; about 89% of them were counted only once. The ten largest account for approximately 10% of the sample.

With respect to this clone: Its antigen remains undetermined. Base qualities are not recorded, but no much larger clone differs from it by a single base.

What the work shows at the level of the full study, not this receptor alone: Baseline TCR diversity was reported to be lower in newly diagnosed patients than in healthy donors and to be lower still in relapsed/refractory patients. Trial patients achieving complete response had baseline diversity similar to newly diagnosed patients, whereas partial responders and progressors had significantly lower diversity. Lower diversity was seen in patients whose nivolumab began less than 1 year after ASCT, and these patients were left out of later analyses so that immune reconstitution would not confound the results. CD4+ but not CD8+ TCR diversity rose significantly by C4D1 (p=0.0027 vs p=0.16), most apparent in complete responders (p=0.02). The study was limited to a single clinical trial cohort, and causes of repertoire differences, possibly disease activity or prior therapy, remained undefined.

Deletion took 7 bases off V and 6 bases off J, with a span of 7 bases between the germline ends. Looking up the germline V gene yields CDR1 SNHLY and CDR2 FYNNEI. The CDR3 runs 10 amino acids, cysteine and phenylalanine included. Solely the CDR3 DNA is kept, with 30 bases framed from the first base. The intended sense of this specimen's time point label: cycle 4 day 1 (C4D1), after less than seven weeks of nivolumab. Relapse after autologous stem cell transplantation had occurred in all trial patients, and cohorts A, B and C were distinguished by prior brentuximab vedotin exposure. The trial cohort included 45 to 65 patients with relapsed/refractory classical Hodgkin lymphoma, and each patient had a best overall response of complete response, partial response or progressive disease. In the multi-cohort phase II CheckMate 205 trial, trial patients received single-agent nivolumab. An independent review committee assessed best overall response using the 2007 International Working Group response criteria. Trial PBMCs were collected immediately before nivolumab initiation (C1D1) and during therapy at cycle 2 day 1 and cycle 4 day 1. Peripheral blood was collected in 8 mL Vacutainer Cell Preparation Tubes, from which PBMCs were isolated by centrifugation and then cryopreserved.

The sequences come from peripheral blood mononuclear cells (PBMCs), collected before the fourth cycle of nivolumab. This receptor chain uses TRBV2 and TRBJ2-7; the D segment cannot be called with confidence. This TCR derives from a human donor with classical Hodgkin lymphoma. CDR3 sequence: CASTQLEQYF. The DNA reads TGTGCCAGCACACAGCTCGAGCAGTACTTC.